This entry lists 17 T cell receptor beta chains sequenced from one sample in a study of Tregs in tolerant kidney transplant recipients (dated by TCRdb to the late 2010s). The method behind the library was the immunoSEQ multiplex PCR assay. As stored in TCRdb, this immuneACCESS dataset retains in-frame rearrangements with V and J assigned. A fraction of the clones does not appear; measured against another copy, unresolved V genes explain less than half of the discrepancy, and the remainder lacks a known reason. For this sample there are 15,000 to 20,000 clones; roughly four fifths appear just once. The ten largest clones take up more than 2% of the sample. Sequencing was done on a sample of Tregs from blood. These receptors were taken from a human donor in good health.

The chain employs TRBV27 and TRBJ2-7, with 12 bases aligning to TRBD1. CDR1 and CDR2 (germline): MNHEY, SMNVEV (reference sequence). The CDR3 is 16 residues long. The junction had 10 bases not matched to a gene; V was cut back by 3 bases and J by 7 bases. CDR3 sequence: CASSFSGQGALLEQYF. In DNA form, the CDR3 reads TGTGCCAGCAGTTTCTCGGGACAGGGGGCCTTGTTGGAGCAGTACTTC.

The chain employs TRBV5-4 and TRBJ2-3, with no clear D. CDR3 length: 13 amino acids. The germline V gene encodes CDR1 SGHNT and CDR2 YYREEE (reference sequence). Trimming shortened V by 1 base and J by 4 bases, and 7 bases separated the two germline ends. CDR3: CASSLSFPDTQYF. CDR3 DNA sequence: TGTGCCAGCAGCTTGTCCTTCCCAGATACGCAGTATTTT.

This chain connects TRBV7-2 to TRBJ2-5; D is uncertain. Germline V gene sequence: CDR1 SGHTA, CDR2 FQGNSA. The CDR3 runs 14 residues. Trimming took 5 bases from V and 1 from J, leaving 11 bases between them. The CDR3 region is CASSPSRSQETQYF. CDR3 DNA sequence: TGTGCCAGCAGCCCCAGCCGGTCCCAAGAGACCCAGTACTTC. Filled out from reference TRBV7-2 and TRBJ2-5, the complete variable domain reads GAGVSQSPSNKVTEKGKDVELRCDPISGHTALYWYRQSLGQGLEFLIYFQGNSAPDKSGLPSDRFSAERTGGSVSTLTIQRTQQEDSAVYLCASSPSRSQETQYFGPGTRLLVL.

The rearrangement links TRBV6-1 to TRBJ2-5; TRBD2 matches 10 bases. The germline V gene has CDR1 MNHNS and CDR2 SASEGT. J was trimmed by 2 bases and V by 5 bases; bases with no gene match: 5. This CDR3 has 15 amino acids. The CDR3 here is CASSRAGGRQETQYF. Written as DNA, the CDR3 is TGTGCCAGCAGTAGAGCGGGGGGGCGTCAAGAGACCCAGTACTTC.

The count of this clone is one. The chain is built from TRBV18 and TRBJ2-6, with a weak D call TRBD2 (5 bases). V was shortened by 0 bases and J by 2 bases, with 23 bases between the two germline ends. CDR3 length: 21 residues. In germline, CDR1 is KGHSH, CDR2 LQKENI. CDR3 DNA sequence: TGTGCCAGCTCACCACCTCCCGGCCCCGGGGAACTTAAACCTGGGGCCAACGTCCTGACTTTC. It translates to CASSPPPGPGELKPGANVLTF.

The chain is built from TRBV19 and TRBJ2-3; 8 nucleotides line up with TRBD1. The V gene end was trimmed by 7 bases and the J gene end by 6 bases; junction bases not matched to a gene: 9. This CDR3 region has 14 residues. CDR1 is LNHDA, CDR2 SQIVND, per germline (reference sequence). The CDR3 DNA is TGTGCCAGTAATACAGGGGGAACCGTGGATACGCAGTATTTT. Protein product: CASNTGGTVDTQYF. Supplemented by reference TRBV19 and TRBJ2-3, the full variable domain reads DGGITQSPKYLFRKEGQNVTLSCEQNLNHDAMYWYRQDPGQGLRLIYYSQIVNDFQKGDIAEGYSVSREKKESFPLTVTSAQKNPTAFYLCASNTGGTVDTQYFGPGTRLTVL.

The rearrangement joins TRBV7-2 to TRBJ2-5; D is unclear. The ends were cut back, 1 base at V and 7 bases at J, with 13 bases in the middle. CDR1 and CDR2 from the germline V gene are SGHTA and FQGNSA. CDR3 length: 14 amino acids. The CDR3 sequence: CASSLDTADTTQYF. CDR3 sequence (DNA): TGTGCCAGCAGCTTAGATACGGCAGATACGACCCAGTACTTC. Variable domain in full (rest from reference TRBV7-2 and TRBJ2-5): GAGVSQSPSNKVTEKGKDVELRCDPISGHTALYWYRQSLGQGLEFLIYFQGNSAPDKSGLPSDRFSAERTGGSVSTLTIQRTQQEDSAVYLCASSLDTADTTQYFGPGTRLLVL.

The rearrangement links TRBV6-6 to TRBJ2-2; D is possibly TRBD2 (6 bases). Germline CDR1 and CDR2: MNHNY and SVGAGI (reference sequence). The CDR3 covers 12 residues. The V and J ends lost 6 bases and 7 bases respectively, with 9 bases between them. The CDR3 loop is CASREGFGELFF. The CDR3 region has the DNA TGTGCCAGCAGGGAGGGGTTCGGGGAGCTGTTTTTT.

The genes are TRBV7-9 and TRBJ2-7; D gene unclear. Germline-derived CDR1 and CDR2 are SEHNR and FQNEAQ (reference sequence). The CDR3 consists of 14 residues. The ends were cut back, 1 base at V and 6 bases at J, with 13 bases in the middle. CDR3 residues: CASSLGSSASEQYF. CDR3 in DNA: TGTGCCAGCAGCTTAGGCTCAAGCGCCTCCGAGCAGTACTTC.

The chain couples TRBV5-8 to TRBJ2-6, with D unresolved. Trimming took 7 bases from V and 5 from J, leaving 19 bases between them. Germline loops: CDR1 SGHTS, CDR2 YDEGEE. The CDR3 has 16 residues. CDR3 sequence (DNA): TGTGCCAGCGCTATCTGCGTACAAAGTCGGGCCAACGTCCTGACTTTC. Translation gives CASAICVQSRANVLTF. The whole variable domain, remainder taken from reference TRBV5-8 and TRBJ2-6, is EAGVTQSPTHLIKTRGQQATLRCSPISGHTSVYWYQQALGLGLQFLLWYDEGEERNRGNFPPRFSGRQFPNYSSELNVNALELEDSALYLCASAICVQSRANVLTFGAGSRLTVL.

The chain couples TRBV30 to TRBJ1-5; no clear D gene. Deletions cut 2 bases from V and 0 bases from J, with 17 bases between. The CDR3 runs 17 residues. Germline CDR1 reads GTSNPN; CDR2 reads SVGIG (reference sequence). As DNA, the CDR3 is TGTGCCTGGAGTACCTACGGAGGTTTCCTTAGCAATCAGCCCCAGCATTTT. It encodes CAWSTYGGFLSNQPQHF.

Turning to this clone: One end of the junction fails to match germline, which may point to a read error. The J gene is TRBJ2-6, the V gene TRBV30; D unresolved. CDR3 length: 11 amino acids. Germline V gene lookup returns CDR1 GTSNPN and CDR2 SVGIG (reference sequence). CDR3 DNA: TGTGCCTGGAGTGGGTCCAACGTCCTGACTTTC. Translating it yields CAWSGSNVLTF.

The CDR3 loop reads CASSIGGGRPNTEAFF. CDR3 DNA: TGTGCCAGTAGTATAGGGGGTGGACGGCCGAACACTGAAGCTTTCTTT. This chain joins TRBV19 and TRBJ1-1; no clear D gene. V lost 1 base and J 1 base, leaving 13 bases between the germline ends. CDR1 and CDR2 from the germline V gene are LNHDA and SQIVND (reference sequence). The length of the CDR3 is 16 residues.

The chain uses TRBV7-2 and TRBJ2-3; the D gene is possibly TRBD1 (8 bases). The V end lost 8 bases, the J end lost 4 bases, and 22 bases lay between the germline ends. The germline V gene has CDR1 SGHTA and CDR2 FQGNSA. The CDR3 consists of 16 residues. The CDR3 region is CASGGGRTGTADTQYF. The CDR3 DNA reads TGTGCCAGCGGGGGGGGACGGACAGGGACTGCAGATACGCAGTATTTT.

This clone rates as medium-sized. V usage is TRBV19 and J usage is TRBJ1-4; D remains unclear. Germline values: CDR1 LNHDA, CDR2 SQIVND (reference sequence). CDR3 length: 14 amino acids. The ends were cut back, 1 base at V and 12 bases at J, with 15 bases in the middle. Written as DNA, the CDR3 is TGTGCCAGTAGTATAGGGACGTTCGGGAAGGAACTGTTTTTT. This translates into CASSIGTFGKELFF.

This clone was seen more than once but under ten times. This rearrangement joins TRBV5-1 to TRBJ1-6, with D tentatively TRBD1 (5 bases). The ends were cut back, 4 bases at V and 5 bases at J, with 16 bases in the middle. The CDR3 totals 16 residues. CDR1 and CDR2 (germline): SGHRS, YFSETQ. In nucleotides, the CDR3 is TGCGCCAGCAGCCCGTCGGGACGGAGGGATAATTCACCCCTCCACTTT. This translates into CASSPSGRRDNSPLHF.

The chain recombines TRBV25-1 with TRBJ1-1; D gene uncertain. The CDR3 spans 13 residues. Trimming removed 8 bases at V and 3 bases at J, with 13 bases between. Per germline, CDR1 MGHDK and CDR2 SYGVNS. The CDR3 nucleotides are TGTGCCAGCCCGAGGTCGGACGACACTGAAGCTTTCTTT. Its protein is CASPRSDDTEAFF.